The 19 T cell receptor beta chains listed next were all sequenced from one sample in a study of T cells in Graves' hyperthyroidism and ophthalmopathy. RNA transcripts gave rise to amplified TCR beta CDR3 regions. The TCR CDR3 was amplified in a first-round RT-PCR using the HTBI primer set. TCRdb ran MiXCR on the multiplex PCR reads and lists one entry per CDR3 protein. The repertoire has around 450,000 distinct CDR3 sequences, around a sixth of them found once; the top ten carry roughly 8%. Sample: blood. The receptors derive from a woman aged 18-30 years with Graves' hyperthyroidism.

The V gene is TRBV7-9, the J gene TRBJ2-7; D call uncertain. V lost 5 bases and J lost 6, with 20 bases in between. This CDR3 comprises 15 residues. Germline V gives CDR1 SEHNR, CDR2 FQNEAQ (reference sequence). CDR3 nucleotide sequence: TGTGCCAGCAGCCCCCTTGCGGCCCCCTTACCCGAGCAGTACTTC. It specifies CASSPLAAPLPEQYF.

This clonotype was counted ten times or more. The chain links TRBV12-3 or TRBV12-4 to TRBJ2-5, with a weak D call TRBD2 (5 bases). This CDR3 has 14 residues. Between the trimmed V and J ends, which lost 3 bases and 1 base, there was a span of 9 bases. CDR3 in DNA: TGTGCCAGCAGTTTCTTTGCGGGCCAAGAGACCCAGTACTTC. Translating it yields CASSFFAGQETQYF.

This clonotype has a count of ten or more. V usage is TRBV30 and J usage is TRBJ1-6; tentatively, D is TRBD1 (5 bases). V was shortened by 3 bases and J by 5 bases, with 14 bases between the two germline ends. This CDR3 is built from 15 residues. Looked up from germline, CDR1 is GTSNPN and CDR2 is SVGIG (reference sequence). In DNA, the CDR3 is TGTGCCTGGAGCGCACCAGGGACGGATAATTCACCCCTCCACTTT. It codes for CAWSAPGTDNSPLHF.

This clonotype has a count of ten or more. CDR3 residues: CASTKRPPGPRLAGVTGELFF. The CDR3 DNA follows: TGCGCCAGCACTAAGAGGCCCCCGGGACCCAGACTAGCGGGAGTCACCGGGGAGCTGTTTTTT. This chain joins TRBV10-1 and TRBJ2-2; 12 bases match TRBD2. Trimming at V came to 7 bases and at J to 4 bases, leaving 22 bases not matched to a gene. The CDR3 is 21 amino acids. The germline gives CDR1 WNHNN, CDR2 SYGVQD (reference sequence).

This clonotype was seen at least ten times. The rearrangement uses TRBV7-3 and TRBJ2-3, with D tentatively TRBD1 (6 bases). With 0 bases removed from V and 5 bases from J, the gap between germline ends came to 15 bases. The germline V gene encodes CDR1 SGHTA and CDR2 FQGTGA. The CDR3 consists of 16 residues. The CDR3 DNA is TGTGCCAGCAGCTTAACGCGCCAGGGGCCACAAGATACGCAGTATTTT. Protein sequence: CASSLTRQGPQDTQYF. The entire variable domain, with the rest obtained from reference TRBV7-3 and TRBJ2-3, is as follows: GAGVSQTPSNKVTEKGKYVELRCDPISGHTALYWYRQSLGQGPEFLIYFQGTGAADDSGLPNDRFFAVRPEGSVSTLKIQRTERGDSAVYLCASSLTRQGPQDTQYFGPGTRLTVL.

CDR3 DNA sequence: TGTGCCAGCAGCTTTTGGAAGGGAGTCGTTATTCAGCCCCAGCATTTT. Translated, it gives CASSFWKGVVIQPQHF. The chain recombines TRBV27 with TRBJ1-5; D gene ambiguous. CDR1 is MNHEY, CDR2 SMNVEV, per germline (reference sequence). CDR3 size: 16 residues. Trimming pared 6 bases from V and 6 bases from J, leaving 21 bases between.

The chain employs TRBV19 and TRBJ2-5; the match to TRBD2 covers 8 bases. J was trimmed by 2 bases and V by 8 bases; bases with no gene match: 7. Germline assignment: CDR1 LNHDA and CDR2 SQIVND (reference sequence). The CDR3 runs to 14 residues. CDR3 protein: CASAWTSSQETQYF. The CDR3, as DNA: TGTGCCAGTGCTTGGACTAGCTCACAAGAGACCCAGTACTTC.

This clonotype came up many times. The V and J genes are TRBV6-1 and TRBJ1-1; D may be TRBD1 (5 bases). The germline V gene has CDR1 MNHNS and CDR2 SASEGT. V lost 6 bases to trimming and J lost 0 bases, with 23 bases between them. The CDR3 contains 18 residues. The CDR3 sequence is CASRVGTPKAPMNTEAFF. In DNA, the CDR3 is TGTGCCAGCAGAGTCGGGACCCCTAAGGCCCCTATGAACACTGAAGCTTTCTTT.

This clonotype was picked up many times. The V call is TRBV7-3, the J call TRBJ2-3; 7 bases are a match to TRBD2. This CDR3 has 14 amino acids. V trimming: 4 bases; J trimming: 2 bases; junction bases outside the gene matches: 3. Germline V lookup: CDR1 SGHTA, CDR2 FQGTGA. CDR3 sequence reads: CASSYGLVTDTQYF. Written as DNA, the CDR3 is TGTGCCAGCAGCTATGGACTAGTCACAGATACGCAGTATTTT.

V gene TRBV29-1 combines with J gene TRBJ2-1, with 9 bases matching TRBD1. The CDR3 length is 14 residues. Trimming removed 4 bases from V and 3 bases from J; junction bases left unmatched: 4. Germline V gives CDR1 SQVTM, CDR2 ANQGSEA. The CDR3 coding sequence is TGCAGCGTTGCGGGACAGGGAAGCTACAATGAGCAGTTCTTC. This sequence encodes CSVAGQGSYNEQFF.

The chain is built from TRBV19 and TRBJ1-3, with unresolved D. The V end was cut by 7 bases, the J end by 3 bases, with 13 bases between. Germline values: CDR1 LNHDA, CDR2 SQIVND (reference sequence). CDR3 size: 14 residues. The CDR3 DNA follows: TGTGCCAGTACCCCCTACGGGCGTGGAAACACCATATATTTT. Its translation: CASTPYGRGNTIYF.

This clonotype has a count of ten or more. V gene TRBV5-1 combines with J gene TRBJ2-7; tentatively, D is TRBD2 (5 bases). Trimming stripped 0 bases from V and 3 bases from J, with 13 bases between. Germline CDR1 SGHRS, CDR2 YFSETQ. The CDR3 spans 15 residues. The CDR3 region has the DNA TGCGCCAGCAGCTTGGGAGAGGGCCGTCTCTACGAGCAGTACTTC. Translation: CASSLGEGRLYEQYF. Drawing the rest from reference TRBV5-1 and TRBJ2-7, the complete variable domain is KAGVTQTPRYLIKTRGQQVTLSCSPISGHRSVSWYQQTPGQGLQFLFEYFSETQRNKGNFPGRFSGRQFSNSRSEMNVSTLELGDSALYLCASSLGEGRLYEQYFGPGTRLTVT.

In its sample, this clonotype was seen a few times. The chain's CDR3 is CSGGRDPYEQYF. The DNA of the CDR3 is TGCAGCGGGGGGAGGGACCCCTACGAGCAGTACTTC. The V gene is TRBV20-1, the J gene TRBJ2-7, with 7 bases identical to TRBD2. The CDR3 extends over 12 amino acids. Germline CDR1 DFQATT, CDR2 SNEGSKA (reference sequence).

The rearrangement joins TRBV2 to TRBJ1-5; TRBD1 is a possible D gene (5 bases). CDR1 is SNHLY and CDR2 is FYNNEI in the germline V gene. The CDR3 sequence is 15 residues long. With 10 bases removed from V and 4 bases from J, the gap between germline ends came to 20 bases. CDR3: CAITKGNGDNQPQHF. The CDR3 nucleotides are TGTGCCATCACCAAGGGGAACGGGGATAATCAGCCCCAGCATTTT.

In its sample, this clonotype was seen many times. The rearrangement uses TRBV3-1 and TRBJ1-5; the match to TRBD1 covers 7 bases. The CDR3 has 14 residues. Looked up from germline, CDR1 is LGHDT and CDR2 is YNNKEL (reference sequence). V lost 0 bases and J lost 7; bases outside the gene matches: 3. The CDR3 sequence is CASSQEAGGQPQHF. In nucleotides, the CDR3 is TGTGCCAGCAGCCAAGAAGCAGGGGGGCAGCCCCAGCATTTT.

This clonotype was seen just once. A read error is possible here, since a much larger clone lies one base away. This rearrangement joins TRBV5-1 to TRBJ2-7, with TRBD1 as a possible D gene (5 bases). Germline CDR1 reads SGHRS; CDR2 reads YFSETQ. This CDR3 spans 15 amino acids. V lost 0 bases, J lost 4 bases, and 14 bases lay in between. The CDR3 loop reads CASSLGGVVLYEQYF. The DNA of the CDR3 is TGCGCCAGCAGCTTGGGGGGCGTCGTCCTATACGAGCAGTACTTC. The whole variable domain, filled in from reference TRBV5-1 and TRBJ2-7, reads KAGVTQTPRYLIKTRGQQVTLSCSPISGHRSVSWYQQTPGQGLQFLFEYFSETQRNKGNFPGRFSGRQFSNSRSEMNVSTLELGDSALYLCASSLGGVVLYEQYFGPGTRLTVT.

This clonotype occurred many times. This chain links TRBV9 with TRBJ2-3; D might be TRBD2 (6 bases). The V gene's germline CDR1 is SGDLS and CDR2 YYNGEE. The length of the CDR3 is 16 residues. V lost 3 bases to trimming and J lost 0 bases, with 14 bases between them. CDR3 DNA: TGTGCCAGCAGCGCCCCGGCAAGCGGGAGCACAGATACGCAGTATTTT. Protein: CASSAPASGSTDTQYF.

This clonotype was detected many times. The chain recombines TRBV30 with TRBJ1-5; tentatively, D is TRBD1 (5 bases). CDR3 length: 14 amino acids. V was clipped by 2 bases and J by 5 bases, with 13 bases between them. Germline V CDR1 and CDR2: GTSNPN, SVGIG (reference sequence). CDR3 nucleotide sequence: TGTGCCTGGAGTCCCGGGTTCAGGGATCAGCCCCAGCATTTT. Protein: CAWSPGFRDQPQHF.

This clonotype was counted ten times or more. The chain links TRBV5-1 to TRBJ2-7, with 7 bases aligning to TRBD1. V gave up 3 bases and J gave up 3 bases; unmatched junction bases: 6. This CDR3 is built from 14 residues. Germline CDR1 and CDR2: SGHRS and YFSETQ. The CDR3 is CASSSGTVIYEQYF. CDR3 bases: TGCGCCAGCAGCTCCGGGACAGTTATCTACGAGCAGTACTTC.